The sequence of this T cell receptor beta chain was determined in a study of identifying expanded T cells in peripheral blood. Study-level findings and limits: Variance in clone template counts between approximately 2-week samples significantly increased with total template count across all healthy donors.

TCRdb keeps only in-frame clones here, not all; method: immunoSEQ multiplex PCR. Of 65,000 to 95,000 clones in the sample, about 90% are singletons; the top ten hold less than 9.5%. Worth noting for this clone: Its cognate antigen is unknown.

Healthy donors had no documented immune events, such as infections, while sampled. Germline CDR1 is KGHSH and CDR2 is LQKENI. V was pared by 4 bases and J by 0 bases, with 10 bases between. The CDR3 has 15 residues. This clonotype was sampled from a person between 18 and 70 years old in good health. The chain employs TRBV18 and TRBJ2-4; no clear D. Source material: blood. CDR3 sequence reads: CASSLTILAKNIQYF. The CDR3, as DNA: TGTGCCAGCTCACTAACAATTCTAGCCAAAAACATTCAGTACTTC.